This T cell receptor (beta chain) was captured in a study of human T cells and chemical hapten exposure. Background on the study: DPC at 0.01% went onto the upper back in patch tests, read at 6 days. From small differences in pooled library volume came most of the variation in per-sample TCR yields.

The V gene end was trimmed by 7 bases and the J gene end by 2 bases; junction bases not matched to a gene: 7. This CDR3 has 16 residues. Germline values: CDR1 MDHEN, CDR2 SYDVKM. Indicated time point: pre-sensitization, week 0. Treatment meaning: therapeutic diphenylcyclopropenone sensitization with weekly scalp DPC. Worth noting for this clonotype: Its target is not known.

TCRdb recomputed calls from the RACE reads with MiXCR, one row per CDR3 protein. This sample has more than 150,000 distinct CDR3 sequences, with under 35% found just once. Notes on the study in general: After DPC sensitization, TCRs above 1 in 1000 frequency showed no change. There were significantly more large CDR3 similarity clusters among expanded TCRs than among controls.

V and J are TRBV28 and TRBJ2-1; 11 bases are a match to TRBD1. The source was whole blood, collected in connection with sensitization to the hapten diphenylcyclopropenone (DPC). The sequence came from a young woman with alopecia areata. Some clones in this sample may be carry-over from other donors' samples. Here the CDR3 DNA reads TGTGCCAGCATCCTACGGGACAGGGGGACCTACAATGAGCAGTTCTTC. Translated, it gives CASILRDRGTYNEQFF.